Sequencing of this TCR beta chain was carried out in a study of blood T cell repertoires in COVID-19. In the original analysis: It was from reference gene primer amplification that nucleated cell counts were estimated. Sequenced by immunoSEQ multiplex PCR; TCRdb stores in-frame clones only, minus some. The DNA gave D and trimming, while V, J and clone size come from that table. The repertoire holds 25,000 to 35,000 clones, with around 88% as singletons. This TCR came from a human donor in a cohort sampled during active COVID-19. The sample consisted of peripheral blood.

DNA for the CDR3: TGTGCCAGCAGCCGACAGGGTGCTACACCCCTCCACTTT. This encodes CASSRQGATPLHF. The J gene is TRBJ1-6, the V gene TRBV12-3 or TRBV12-4; 7 bases are shared with TRBD1. This CDR3 has 13 amino acids. Trimming removed 6 bases from V and 11 bases from J; junction bases left unmatched: 7.